Shown below are 10 T cell receptor beta chains from a single sample sequenced in a study of blood T cell repertoires in COVID-19. The data were produced by immunoSEQ multiplex PCR, yet TCRdb's version contains in-frame clones alone and is incomplete. The sample has fewer than 200,000 clones, approximately 80% seen once; the top ten hold 12%. Sequencing was done on a sample of peripheral blood. These receptors all stem from a woman aged 80 or older with COVID-19, enrolled during active disease.

The chain carries TRBV10-3 and TRBJ2-5; 8 nucleotides agree with TRBD2. V dropped 10 bases and J dropped 1; count of bases not matched to a gene: 2. The germline V gene has CDR1 ENHRY and CDR2 SYGVKD. This CDR3 is 12 amino acids long. The CDR3 region has the DNA TGTGCCACGAGCGGGGGCCAAGAGACCCAGTACTTC. Its translation: CATSGGQETQYF.

The rearrangement uses TRBV5-4 and TRBJ2-5; D perhaps matches TRBD2 (5 bases). The V end was cut by 3 bases, the J end by 5 bases, with 20 bases between. Germline assignment: CDR1 SGHNT and CDR2 YYREEE (reference sequence). This CDR3 is 16 amino acids long. The CDR3 here is CASSSPAGSSDETQYF. The DNA for the CDR3 is TGTGCCAGCAGCTCACCGGCGGGCTCCTCCGATGAGACCCAGTACTTC.

The chain has TRBV6-5 and TRBJ1-1, with TRBD1 identical over 7 bases. Germline V gene sequence: CDR1 MNHEY, CDR2 SVGAGI. The CDR3 sequence is 13 residues long. The V and J ends lost 6 bases and 4 bases, in that order; junction bases with no gene match: 5. This CDR3 reads CASRTTGVTEAFF. The CDR3 DNA follows: TGTGCCAGCAGGACCACAGGGGTCACTGAAGCTTTCTTT.

The table lists this clone with a few counts. J is TRBJ1-1 and V is TRBV21-1; TRBD1, the table's D call, was not compared with the DNA. TRBV21-1 is an annotated pseudogene. The CDR3 is 14 amino acids. In DNA form, the CDR3 reads TGTGCCAGCACCCAAGACAGGGGGATTGTTGAAGCTTTCTTT. Protein sequence: CASTQDRGIVEAFF.

The chain combines TRBV7-9 with TRBJ2-6; TRBD1 aligns across 7 bases. Germline CDR1 is SEHNR and CDR2 is FQNEAQ (reference sequence). The CDR3 runs to 15 residues. The V and J ends lost 5 bases and 4 bases, in that order; junction bases with no gene match: 5. Here the CDR3 DNA reads TGTGCCAGCAGCGTTACAGGGGCGGGGGCCAACGTCCTGACTTTC. It specifies CASSVTGAGANVLTF.

J is TRBJ2-2 and V is TRBV11-2; TRBD2 agrees at 8 bases. The V segment lost 5 bases and the J segment 5 bases; nucleotides outside the gene matches: 4. Germline values: CDR1 SGHAT, CDR2 FQNNGV. The CDR3 runs 14 residues. The CDR3 reads CASSLIAGTGELFF. The CDR3 nucleotides are TGTGCCAGCAGCCTAATAGCGGGGACCGGGGAGCTGTTTTTT.

The J gene is TRBJ1-1, the V gene TRBV28; 11 bases fit TRBD1. This CDR3 is 14 amino acids long. V lost 6 bases, J lost 9 bases, and 9 bases stayed unmatched. Germline-derived CDR1 and CDR2 are MDHEN and SYDVKM. The CDR3: CASRMDRGRFQAFF. The CDR3, as DNA: TGTGCCAGCAGAATGGACAGGGGGCGGTTTCAAGCTTTCTTT.

The chain carries TRBV2 and TRBJ1-3; 7 nucleotides align to TRBD1. V was clipped by 1 base and J by 4 bases; unmatched bases: 7. The CDR3 is made up of 16 amino acids. Germline V gene sequence: CDR1 SNHLY, CDR2 FYNNEI. DNA for the CDR3: TGTGCCAGCAGTGAAGACAGGGGTGGCGCCGGAAACACCATATATTTT. It codes for CASSEDRGGAGNTIYF. Looking up the rest from reference TRBV2 and TRBJ1-3 gives the full variable domain: EPEVTQTPSHQVTQMGQEVILRCVPISNHLYFYWYRQILGQKVEFLVSFYNNEISEKSEIFDDQFSVERPDGSNFTLKIRSTKLEDSAMYFCASSEDRGGAGNTIYFGEGSWLTVV.

The V gene is TRBV11-3, the J gene TRBJ2-7; D ambiguous. CDR3 size: 15 residues. CDR1 SGHNT and CDR2 YENEEA come from the germline V gene. V shed 0 bases and J shed 2 bases, with 11 bases lying between them. CDR3 protein: CASSLDKIPTYEQYF. DNA of the CDR3: TGTGCCAGCAGCTTAGATAAAATCCCTACCTACGAGCAGTACTTC.

The chain carries TRBV11-2 and TRBJ2-7; 11 bases agree with TRBD1. Germline trimming cut 5 bases from V and 5 bases from J; bases unmatched to any gene: 8. The CDR3 sequence is 15 residues long. In germline, CDR1 is SGHAT, CDR2 FQNNGV. The CDR3 DNA reads as TGTGCCAGCAGCCCTAGGACAGGGGGCTTGAACGAGCAGTACTTC. Encoded protein: CASSPRTGGLNEQYF. Drawing the rest from reference TRBV11-2 and TRBJ2-7, the complete variable domain is EAGVAQSPRYKIIEKRQSVAFWCNPISGHATLYWYQQILGQGPKLLIQFQNNGVVDDSQLPKDRFSAERLKGVDSTLKIQPAKLEDSAVYLCASSPRTGGLNEQYFGPGTRLTVT.